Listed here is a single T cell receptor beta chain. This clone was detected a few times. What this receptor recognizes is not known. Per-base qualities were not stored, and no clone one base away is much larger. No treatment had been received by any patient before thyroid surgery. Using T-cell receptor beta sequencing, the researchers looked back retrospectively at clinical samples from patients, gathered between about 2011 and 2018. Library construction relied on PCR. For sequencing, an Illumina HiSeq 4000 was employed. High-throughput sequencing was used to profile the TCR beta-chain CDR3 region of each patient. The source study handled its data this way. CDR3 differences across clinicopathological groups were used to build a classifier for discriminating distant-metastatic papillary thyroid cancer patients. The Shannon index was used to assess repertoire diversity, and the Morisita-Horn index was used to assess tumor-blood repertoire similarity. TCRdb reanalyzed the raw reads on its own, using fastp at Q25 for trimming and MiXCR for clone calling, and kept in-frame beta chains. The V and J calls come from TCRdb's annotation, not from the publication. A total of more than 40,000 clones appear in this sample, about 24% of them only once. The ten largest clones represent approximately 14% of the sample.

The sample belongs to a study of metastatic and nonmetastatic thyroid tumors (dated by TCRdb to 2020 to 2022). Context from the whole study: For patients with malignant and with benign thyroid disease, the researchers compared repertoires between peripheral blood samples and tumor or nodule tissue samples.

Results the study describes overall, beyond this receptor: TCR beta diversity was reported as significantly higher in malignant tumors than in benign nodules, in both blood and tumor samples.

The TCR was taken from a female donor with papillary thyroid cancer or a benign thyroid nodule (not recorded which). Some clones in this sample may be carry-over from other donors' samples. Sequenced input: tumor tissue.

This receptor carries the CDR3 CASSPRTGGIYGYTF. The nucleotides are TGTGCCAGCAGTCCCCGGACAGGGGGTATCTATGGCTACACCTTC. Recombination joined TRBV27 with TRBJ1-2; TRBD1 lines up with 10 middle nucleotides. V is pruned by 5 bases and J by 4 bases, leaving 7 bases of the junction without a gene match. Based on the germline V gene (reference sequence), the CDR1 and CDR2 sequences are MNHEY and SMNVEV. From the cysteine through the phenylalanine, the CDR3 covers 15 amino acids. Just the 45-base CDR3 DNA is kept, in frame starting at base 1.